This T cell receptor (beta chain) originates from a study of cytomegalovirus exposure and HLA in healthy donors. Overall study findings and caveats: Certain indistinguishable V segments, among them TRBV6-2 and TRBV6-3, were excluded. What TCR beta sequences reportedly achieved was accurate prediction of HLA-A and HLA-B alleles in most subjects. Reports showed the classifier diagnosing cytomegalovirus status with high specificity and sensitivity. For most TCR beta V segments, an earlier analysis put the productive rate at about 90% or about 30% of the time.

Regarding this clone: As yet, its antigen is unknown.

CDR3 length: 14 residues. Trimming shortened V by 0 bases and J by 5 bases, and 11 bases separated the two germline ends. CDR1 is SGHDT and CDR2 is YYEEEE in the germline V gene. PCR was performed using 60 Vbeta and 13 Jbeta primers. Here immunoSEQ multiplex PCR was the method, and the copy in TCRdb shows in-frame clones only, minus some. The sample carries some 60,000 clones, 70% to 75% recorded once. This TCR was sampled from a woman in her twenties or thirties in good health and CMV-seronegative. The sequenced sample was PBMCs. This chain connects TRBV5-6 to TRBJ1-2; D is perhaps TRBD1 (5 bases). CDR3 sequence reads: CASSLETDLYGYTF. The DNA for the CDR3 is TGTGCCAGCAGCTTGGAGACAGATCTTTATGGCTACACCTTC.